This T cell receptor beta chain originates from a study of blood T cells in healthy people across ages. The study, taken as a whole, reports: Samples with more naive T cells showed higher observed beta diversity.

Sample-barcoded 5' priming and a J-beta primer mix drove a second PCR of roughly 6 to 12 cycles. Each cDNA molecule, via a template-switch adaptor with 12 random nucleotides, was tagged. TCRdb reanalysed the 5' RACE reads using MiXCR and keeps one entry per CDR3 protein. In the table there are 920,000 or so distinct CDR3 sequences, over 35% of which are singletons. Deletions cut 2 bases from V and 7 bases from J, with 10 bases between. In germline, CDR1 is SGHDT, CDR2 YYEEEE. The CDR3 consists of 12 residues. Every sample had a minimum of 6 million PBMCs isolated. This clonotype was seen more than once but under ten times. The antigen is unknown.

This clonotype was sampled from a woman between 55 and 75 years old in good health. The chain employs TRBV5-6 and TRBJ2-7; D ambiguous. What was sequenced was blood. The CDR3 protein is CASSFLRGEQYF. CDR3 bases: TGTGCCAGCAGCTTCCTACGTGGGGAGCAGTACTTC.